The present entry profiles one T cell receptor (beta chain) with its context. These data come from a study of blood T cell repertoires in COVID-19. Study at large: PBMCs, B-cell-depleted T cells, or T cells were the source of the cDNA or gDNA that made up the material.

The CDR3 length is 15 residues. Trimming removed 7 bases from V and 2 bases from J, with 15 bases in between. Germline CDR1 LNHDA, CDR2 SQIVND (reference sequence). Original processing methods: Researchers report that nucleated cell counts were estimated from reference gene primer amplification. Profiled with immunoSEQ multiplex PCR; TCRdb holds only in-frame clones, not every one. V, J and clone size are those of that table, while D and trimming were read from the DNA. The sample has 170,000 or so clones, nearly 90% seen once; the top ten hold around 1.9%. The V call is TRBV19, the J call TRBJ1-5, with D maybe TRBD1 (6 bases). The sample consisted of peripheral blood. The clonotype was recovered from a young man who had recovered from COVID-19. The CDR3 DNA reads as TGTGCCAGTACCGATGGGGGGGCAGGCAATCAGCCCCAGCATTTT. Its translation is CASTDGGAGNQPQHF.